This T cell receptor (beta chain) is from a study of T-cell memory formation after mild COVID-19. Across the whole study: Clusters of TCRs were largely donor specific.

Note on this clonotype: The antigen is not known.

A single record per CDR3 protein comes from TCRdb applying MiXCR to the 5' RACE reads. The sample includes some 120,000 distinct CDR3 sequences, about a sixth of them seen just once. Germline CDR1 LGHDT, CDR2 YNNKEL (reference sequence). This CDR3 is built from 17 residues. V shed 2 bases and J 0 bases; nucleotides not matched to a gene: 5. Study outcomes and limitations: The pre-infection memory compartment contained some responding clones, suggesting cross-reactive memory joined. From day 15 to 85, contracting clones were balanced between CD4 and CD8, whereas later expanders leaned toward CD4+.

This sequence joins TRBV3-1 and TRBJ2-5; 11 bases align to TRBD2. The sample taken for sequencing was PBMCs or a T cell subset sorted from them (not recorded which). The receptor was derived from a man in his late teens or twenties who had mild COVID-19 (a few samples of this study predate the infection). Cell type and time point are not known. CDR3 sequence: CASSQRAGLADQETQYF. CDR3 sequence (DNA): TGTGCCAGCAGCCAAAGGGCGGGACTAGCGGACCAAGAGACCCAGTACTTC.